These T cell receptor beta chains were read from a single sample in a study of blood T cell repertoires in COVID-19. Clones were sequenced by immunoSEQ multiplex PCR, and TCRdb holds only the in-frame ones, with some missing. The sample records 100,000 to 150,000 clones, 65% to 90% being singletons. Sequences were obtained from peripheral blood. These receptors all come from a man aged 80 or over with active or convalescent COVID-19. Both conserved end residues are part of each CDR3. Each record gives: D gene, clone size, V gene, CDR3 length, J gene, CDR3 DNA, CDR3 protein. A D gene is named only where the DNA matches it firmly. The listing skips clone size in some rows; elsewhere it reads once, few, many or a size class.

-	-	TRBV7-8	15	TRBJ1-3	TGTGCCAGCAGCTTAGTAGGCCCCTTTGAGGGCACCATATATTTT	CASSLVGPFEGTIYF
TRBD2	-	TRBV4-2	16	TRBJ2-2	TGTGCCAGCAGCCAAGAACGCGGGAGAAACACCGGGGAGCTGTTTTTT	CASSQERGRNTGELFF
-	-	TRBV7-9	15	TRBJ2-2	TGTGCCAGCAGCCCCCACTTAGGAGACACCGGGGAGCTGTTTTTT	CASSPHLGDTGELFF
-	-	TRBV2	15	TRBJ1-5	TGTGCCAGCAGGCAGGGGCAGGGGAGCAATCAGCCCCAGCATTTT	CASRQGQGSNQPQHF
TRBD2	-	TRBV4-3	17	TRBJ2-3	TGCGCCAGCAGCCAAGTAGGAACTAGCGGGATTGCAGATACGCAGTATTTT	CASSQVGTSGIADTQYF
TRBD1	-	TRBV6-2/TRBV6-3	15	TRBJ1-4	TGTGCCAGCAGTTACGGCGGGACAGGATTCCGAAAACTGTTTTTT	CASSYGGTGFRKLFF
-	-	TRBV28	14	TRBJ2-3	TGTGCCAGCCTGGACCCGGGAAGCACAGATACGCAGTATTTT	CASLDPGSTDTQYF
TRBD1	-	TRBV19	17	TRBJ1-1	TGTGCCAGTAGTATAAGTAGCTGGGGACAGGGATTCTCTGAAGCTTTCTTT	CASSISSWGQGFSEAFF
-	-	TRBV7-2	14	TRBJ1-5	TGTGCCAGCAGCCCAGGGCGGGGAAATCGGCCCCAGCATTTT	CASSPGRGNRPQHF
-	-	TRBV28	14	TRBJ2-1	TGTGCCAGCAGCCGGTCCAGGGTCCGCAATGAGCAGTTCTTC	CASSRSRVRNEQFF
TRBD1	-	TRBV12-3/TRBV12-4	12	TRBJ2-7	TGTGCCAGTAAGACAGGGGGCTACGAGCAGTACTTC	CASKTGGYEQYF
TRBD1	few	TRBV19	14	TRBJ1-5	TGTGCCAGTACCACAACAGGGGTGAATCAGCCCCAGCATTTT	CASTTTGVNQPQHF
TRBD1	-	TRBV5-1	15	TRBJ2-2	TGCGCCAGCAGCTTTACACAGGGGGTCACCGGGGAGCTGTTTTTT	CASSFTQGVTGELFF
-	-	TRBV18	16	TRBJ2-1	TGTGCCAGCTCACCAGTTACACTAGAGGTGCCCAATGAGCAGTTCTTC	CASSPVTLEVPNEQFF
TRBD1	-	TRBV6-5	16	TRBJ1-3	TGTGCCAGCAGTTACTCGGGGACAGGGGGATATGACACCATATATTTT	CASSYSGTGGYDTIYF
-	once	TRBV4-1	13	TRBJ2-3	TGCGCCAGCAGCCGCCAAAAACTGGATACGCAGTATTTT	CASSRQKLDTQYF
TRBD1	-	TRBV14	14	TRBJ2-7	TGTGCCAGCAGCCAACGCCGGGACAGGGGCGAGCAGTACTTC	CASSQRRDRGEQYF
-	-	TRBV11-2	14	TRBJ1-5	TGTGCCAGCAGCCGAGGTTGGGGGGGTCAGCCCCAGCATTTT	CASSRGWGGQPQHF
TRBD2	-	TRBV5-1	16	TRBJ2-1	TGCGCCAGCAGCTACACAGGGACTAGCGTTCCGGAAGAGCAGTTCTTC	CASSYTGTSVPEEQFF
-	-	TRBV19	15	TRBJ1-5	TGTGCCAGTAGTATCGGCAGGGTAGGCAATCAGCCCCAGCATTTT	CASSIGRVGNQPQHF
-	once	TRBV7-6	13	TRBJ2-7	TGTGCCAGCACCCCCTCGACAGGAACCGAGCAGTACTTC	CASTPSTGTEQYF
TRBD1	-	TRBV6-5	12	TRBJ1-1	TGTGCCAGCAGTTACGGACAGGGCGAAGCTTTCTTT	CASSYGQGEAFF
-	-	TRBV27	18	TRBJ1-5	TGTGCCAGCAGTTTATACCCCCTTGCAGGGTTAGGCAATCAGCCCCAGCATTTT	CASSLYPLAGLGNQPQHF
-	-	TRBV29-1	12	TRBJ2-1	TGCAGCGTTATGGAGACCTACAATGAGCAGTTCTTC	CSVMETYNEQFF
TRBD1	-	TRBV11-3	13	TRBJ2-7	TGTGCCAGCAGCCTAGGGACAGCCTACGAGCAGTACTTC	CASSLGTAYEQYF
TRBD1	-	TRBV6-5	14	TRBJ1-4	TGTGCCAGCAGGGGGGCAGGGGGCACTGAAAAACTGTTTTTT	CASRGAGGTEKLFF
-	once	TRBV5-1	15	TRBJ2-6	TGCGCCAGCAAAGAGGTCACCTCTGGGGCCAACGTCCTGACTTTC	CASKEVTSGANVLTF
TRBD1	-	TRBV11-2	17	TRBJ2-1	TGTGCCAGCAGCCTAAAGTCCGGGACAGGGGGCTACAATGAGCAGTTCTTC	CASSLKSGTGGYNEQFF
-	-	TRBV5-8	18	TRBJ2-2	TGTGCCAGCACCCATTTGTGGGGGGGCCCGAAGGAAACCGGGGAGCTGTTTTTT	CASTHLWGGPKETGELFF
TRBD1	-	TRBV24-1	15	TRBJ2-5	TGTGCCACAGGGAGCTGGGGGACAGGGGAGGAGACCCAGTACTTC	CATGSWGTGEETQYF
TRBD1	-	TRBV5-6	13	TRBJ1-2	TGTGCCAGCAGTATCCGGGACAGGGATAGGAACACCTTC	CASSIRDRDRNTF
TRBD1	-	TRBV9	14	TRBJ2-5	TGTGCCAGCAGCGGGACAGGGCGAAAAGAGACCCAGTACTTC	CASSGTGRKETQYF
-	-	TRBV5-4	15	TRBJ1-2	TGTGCCAGCAGCCCTCGAAGGGGTACTAACTATGGCTACACCTTC	CASSPRRGTNYGYTF
-	-	TRBV10-3	19	TRBJ2-5	TGTGCCATCAGTGAGTCAAACGGATGGGGTAGCGGCTCTAGGGAGACCCAGTACTTC	CAISESNGWGSGSRETQYF
-	-	TRBV19	17	TRBJ1-5	TGTGCCAGTAGTAGGTCCCTGGGCGGAGGGTACAATCAGCCCCAGCATTTT	CASSRSLGGGYNQPQHF
TRBD1	-	TRBV7-3	12	TRBJ1-1	TGTGCCAGCAGCTTAGGGACAGGGGAAGCTTTCTTT	CASSLGTGEAFF
-	-	TRBV15	12	TRBJ1-2	TGTGCCACCAGCAGAGACATTGGGCTCTACACCTTC	CATSRDIGLYTF
-	-	TRBV9	18	TRBJ2-7	TGTGCCAGCAGCCCACGAGACCCCGGAGCTGTCTCCGGGGACGAGCAGTACTTC	CASSPRDPGAVSGDEQYF
-	-	TRBV6-4	14	TRBJ1-5	TGTGCCAGCAGTGAACGGGGGGGTGAACAGCCCCAGCATTTT	CASSERGGEQPQHF
TRBD2	-	TRBV4-2	15	TRBJ2-5	TGTGCCAGCAGCCAAGTGGGGGGGTACCAAGAGACCCAGTACTTC	CASSQVGGYQETQYF
-	-	TRBV9	14	TRBJ2-7	TGTGCCAGCAGCGTAGGGGTAGGATCGGGGGAGCAGTACTTC	CASSVGVGSGEQYF
-	-	TRBV2	14	TRBJ2-5	TGTGCCAGCGGAGGAGATAGCGGCCAAGAGACCCAGTACTTC	CASGGDSGQETQYF
TRBD1	-	TRBV29-1	14	TRBJ1-1	TGCAGCGTAGCACACAGGGGATTCGGGGCTGAAGCTTTCTTT	CSVAHRGFGAEAFF
TRBD1	once	TRBV18	16	TRBJ1-4	TGTGCCAGCTCACCCGGGACAGCTTCAACTAATGAAAAACTGTTTTTT	CASSPGTASTNEKLFF
-	-	TRBV5-1	15	TRBJ2-3	TGCGCCAGCAGCGGCCAGAGCAGGATCACAGATACGCAGTATTTT	CASSGQSRITDTQYF
-	-	TRBV5-6	17	TRBJ1-1	TGTGCCAGCAGCTTAAATATGGGCCAGGTAGTGAACACTGAAGCTTTCTTT	CASSLNMGQVVNTEAFF
-	-	TRBV6-2/TRBV6-3	15	TRBJ1-5	TGTGCCAGCAGTTATGGCCGTATCGGCAATCAGCCCCAGCATTTT	CASSYGRIGNQPQHF
-	few	TRBV11-1	15	TRBJ2-5	TGTGCCAGCAGCTTAGCCGCCGGGAGCAGGGAGACCCAGTACTTC	CASSLAAGSRETQYF
-	-	TRBV6-1	15	TRBJ1-4	TGTGCCAGCAGTGAATTCAGGGGCGCGAATGAAAAACTGTTTTTT	CASSEFRGANEKLFF
TRBD1	-	TRBV5-1	16	TRBJ1-6	TGCGCCAGCAGCCCGATGACAGGGGGCAATAATTCACCCCTCCACTTT	CASSPMTGGNNSPLHF
TRBD1	-	TRBV7-9	17	TRBJ1-1	TGTGCCAGCAGCTTCCCCCCGGGACAGGGATCGTACACTGAAGCTTTCTTT	CASSFPPGQGSYTEAFF
TRBD1	few	TRBV27	13	TRBJ1-2	TGTGCCAGCCGGCAGGGGGGCATGCGAGGCTACACCTTC	CASRQGGMRGYTF
-	-	TRBV6-4	13	TRBJ1-2	TGTGCCAGCAGTGATTGGGGCGGCTATGGCTACACCTTC	CASSDWGGYGYTF
TRBD2	-	TRBV12-5	20	TRBJ2-1	TGTGCTAGTGGTTTGGTACGCCCCTACATACTAGCGGGAGCAATAAATGAGCAGTTCTTC	CASGLVRPYILAGAINEQFF